This TCR beta chain was sequenced in a study of blood T cell repertoires in COVID-19 (dated by TCRdb to 2018 to 2020). Study-wide context: Samples covering the acute and convalescent phases of COVID-19 were provided by collaborators in the United States, Italy and Spain. The material from the prospective study consisted of cDNA or gDNA derived from T cells, B-cell-depleted T cells, or PBMCs. Subjects who had been exposed to COVID-19, were actively infected with it, or had recovered from it provided the deeply sampled blood TCRbeta repertoires that made up the dataset. The repertoires were released in a freely available public database meant as a resource for research on the immune response to SARS-CoV-2. Samples were obtained from the ongoing ImmuneRACE study (first 160 participants) and from 1,200 or so subjects provided by 6 global collaborators. The sample metadata nearly always contained a de-identified subject ID, COVID-19 status, age in years and sex. HLA class I and class II types, where available, came from metadata supplied by the sample provider rather than from assay-based typing.

From the germline V gene, CDR1 is SGDLS and CDR2 is YYNGEE. For this chain, trimming is 0 bases at the V end and 0 bases at the J end, and the number of junction bases without a gene match is 5. Measured from the cysteine to the phenylalanine, the CDR3 is 18 residues long. The kept DNA is CDR3 alone, 54 bases in frame from the first base. Results and caveats for the whole study, not just this receptor: How much clinical and demographic metadata was included differed by source and by participant, and the metadata was provided uncurated.

Comment on this clone: The clone's antigen remains unknown. No clone much larger than this one lies a single base away; base qualities are absent.

TCRbeta CDR3 regions were amplified from genomic DNA using the immunoSEQ Assay, a bias-controlled multiplex PCR. As for the original processing: The number of nucleated cells in each sample was estimated from the amplification of reference gene primers within the assay. Sequence reads were collapsed and filtered to measure the absolute abundance of every unique TCRbeta CDR3 rearrangement. Productive Simpson clonality was computed per sample as the square root of Simpson's diversity index over productive rearrangements. This immuneACCESS table, as held by TCRdb, lists in-frame sequences with V and J called but not all clones. Of the missing ones, under half trace to an unresolved V gene in checked studies; the others have no known cause. The DNA gave D and trimming, while V, J and clone size come from that table. The sample table holds roughly 120,000 clones, of which about 86% were seen once. The ten most abundant clones make up approximately 7.2% of the sample.

A second Seattle source provided samples from volunteer blood donors who had recovered from COVID-19. Whole blood was collected in K2EDTA tubes by collaborating institutions according to the institutions' own protocols. For TCRbeta analysis, collaborators shipped samples as frozen whole blood, isolated PBMCs, or DNA extracted from either of those sample types. The chain joins TRBV9 to TRBJ2-3; a stretch of 12 junction bases matches TRBD2. The specimen was peripheral blood. The clonotype comes from a man in his sixties or seventies who had recovered from COVID-19. This receptor carries the CDR3 CASSVGSSGGASTDTQYF. The nucleotide sequence reads TGTGCCAGCAGCGTAGGGTCTAGCGGGGGGGCGAGCACAGATACGCAGTATTTT.